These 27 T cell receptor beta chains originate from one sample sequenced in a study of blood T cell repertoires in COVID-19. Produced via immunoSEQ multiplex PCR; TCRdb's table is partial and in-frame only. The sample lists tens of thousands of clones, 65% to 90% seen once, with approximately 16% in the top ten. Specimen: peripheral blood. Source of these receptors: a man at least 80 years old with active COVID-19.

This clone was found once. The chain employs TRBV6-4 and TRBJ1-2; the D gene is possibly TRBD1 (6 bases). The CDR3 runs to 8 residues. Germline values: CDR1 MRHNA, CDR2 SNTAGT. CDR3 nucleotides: TGTTCAGGGGACGGCTACACCTTC. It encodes CSGDGYTF.

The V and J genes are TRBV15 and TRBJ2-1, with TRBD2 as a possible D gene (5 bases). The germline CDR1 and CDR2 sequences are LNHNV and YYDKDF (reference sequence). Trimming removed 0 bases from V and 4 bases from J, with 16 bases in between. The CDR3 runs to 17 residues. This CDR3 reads CATSREKVGDRYNEQFF. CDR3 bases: TGTGCCACCAGCAGAGAGAAGGTGGGAGACCGGTACAATGAGCAGTTCTTC.

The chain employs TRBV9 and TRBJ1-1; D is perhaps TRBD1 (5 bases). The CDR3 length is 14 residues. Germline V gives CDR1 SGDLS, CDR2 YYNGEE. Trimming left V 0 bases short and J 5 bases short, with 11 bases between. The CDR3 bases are TGTGCCAGCAGCGTAGCGGGGGTGGTTACTGAAGCTTTCTTT. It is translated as CASSVAGVVTEAFF.

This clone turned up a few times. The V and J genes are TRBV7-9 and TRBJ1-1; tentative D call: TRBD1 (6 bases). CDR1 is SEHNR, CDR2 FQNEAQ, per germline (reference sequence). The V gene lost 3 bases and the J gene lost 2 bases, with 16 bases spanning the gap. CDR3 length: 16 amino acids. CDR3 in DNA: TGTGCCAGCAGCTTGGAACAGGGATTGGGAAACACTGAAGCTTTCTTT. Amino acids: CASSLEQGLGNTEAFF.

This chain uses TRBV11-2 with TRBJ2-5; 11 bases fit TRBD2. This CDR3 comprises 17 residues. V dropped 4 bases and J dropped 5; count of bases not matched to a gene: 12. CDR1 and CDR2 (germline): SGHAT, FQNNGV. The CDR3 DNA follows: TGTGCCAGCAGCTCCCGTGGTAGCGGGGGGGCCTGGGAGACCCAGTACTTC. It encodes CASSSRGSGGAWETQYF. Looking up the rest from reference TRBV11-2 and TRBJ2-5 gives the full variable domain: EAGVAQSPRYKIIEKRQSVAFWCNPISGHATLYWYQQILGQGPKLLIQFQNNGVVDDSQLPKDRFSAERLKGVDSTLKIQPAKLEDSAVYLCASSSRGSGGAWETQYFGPGTRLLVL.

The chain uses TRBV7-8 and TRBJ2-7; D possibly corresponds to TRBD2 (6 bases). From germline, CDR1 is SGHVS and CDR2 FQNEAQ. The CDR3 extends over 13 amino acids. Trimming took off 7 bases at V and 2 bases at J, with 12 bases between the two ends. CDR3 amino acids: CASTGTRAYEQYF. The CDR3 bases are TGTGCCAGCACCGGGACTCGGGCCTACGAGCAGTACTTC.

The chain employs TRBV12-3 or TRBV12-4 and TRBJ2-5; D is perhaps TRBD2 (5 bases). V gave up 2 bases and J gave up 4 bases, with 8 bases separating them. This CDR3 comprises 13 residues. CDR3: CASSLRGGETQYF. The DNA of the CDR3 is TGTGCCAGCAGTTTAAGAGGAGGAGAGACCCAGTACTTC.

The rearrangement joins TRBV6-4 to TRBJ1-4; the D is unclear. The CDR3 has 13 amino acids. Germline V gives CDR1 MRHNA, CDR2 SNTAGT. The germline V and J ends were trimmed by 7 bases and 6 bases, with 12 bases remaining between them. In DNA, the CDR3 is TGTGCCAGCACACCGGGTCCGGATGAAAAACTGTTTTTT. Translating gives CASTPGPDEKLFF.

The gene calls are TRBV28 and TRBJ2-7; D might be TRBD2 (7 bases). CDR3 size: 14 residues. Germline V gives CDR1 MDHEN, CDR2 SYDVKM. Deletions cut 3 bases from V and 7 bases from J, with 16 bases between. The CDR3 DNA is TGTGCCAGCAGTTTTTCGGGGGCCGGGGGGGAGCAGTACTTC. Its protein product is CASSFSGAGGEQYF.

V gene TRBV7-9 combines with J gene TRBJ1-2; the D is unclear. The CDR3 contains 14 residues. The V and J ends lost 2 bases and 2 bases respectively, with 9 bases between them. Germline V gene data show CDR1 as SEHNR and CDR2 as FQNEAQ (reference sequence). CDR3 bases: TGTGCCAGCAGCTTAAGTCAGGCCAACTATGGCTACACCTTC. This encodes CASSLSQANYGYTF.

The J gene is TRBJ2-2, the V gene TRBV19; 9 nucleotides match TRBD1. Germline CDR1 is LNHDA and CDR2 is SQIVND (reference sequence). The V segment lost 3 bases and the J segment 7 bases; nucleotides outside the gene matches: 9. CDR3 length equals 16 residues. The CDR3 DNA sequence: TGTGCCAGTAGTATCCTAAACAGGGGGCGGTTCGGGGAGCTGTTTTTT. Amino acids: CASSILNRGRFGELFF. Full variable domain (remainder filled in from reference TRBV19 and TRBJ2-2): DGGITQSPKYLFRKEGQNVTLSCEQNLNHDAMYWYRQDPGQGLRLIYYSQIVNDFQKGDIAEGYSVSREKKESFPLTVTSAQKNPTAFYLCASSILNRGRFGELFFGEGSRLTVL.

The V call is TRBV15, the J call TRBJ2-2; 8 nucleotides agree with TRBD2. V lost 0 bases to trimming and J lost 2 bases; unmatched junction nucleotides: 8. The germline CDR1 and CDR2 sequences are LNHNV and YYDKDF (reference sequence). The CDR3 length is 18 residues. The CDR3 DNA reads TGTGCCACCAGCAGAGATTTCCGCAGCGGGAGTAACACCGGGGAGCTGTTTTTT. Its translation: CATSRDFRSGSNTGELFF.

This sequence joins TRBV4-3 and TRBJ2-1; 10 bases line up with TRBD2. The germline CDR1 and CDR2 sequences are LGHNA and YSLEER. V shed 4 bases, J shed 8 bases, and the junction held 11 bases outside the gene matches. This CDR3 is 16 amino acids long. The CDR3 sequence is CASSPTGLADIDEQFF. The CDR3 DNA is TGCGCCAGCAGCCCAACAGGACTAGCGGACATCGATGAGCAGTTCTTC.

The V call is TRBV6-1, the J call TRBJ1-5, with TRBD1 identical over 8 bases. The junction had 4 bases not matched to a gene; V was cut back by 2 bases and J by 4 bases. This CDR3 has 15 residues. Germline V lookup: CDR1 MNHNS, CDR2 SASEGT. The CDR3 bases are TGTGCCAGCAGTGAAAGTACAGGGGGGAATCAGCCCCAGCATTTT. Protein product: CASSESTGGNQPQHF.

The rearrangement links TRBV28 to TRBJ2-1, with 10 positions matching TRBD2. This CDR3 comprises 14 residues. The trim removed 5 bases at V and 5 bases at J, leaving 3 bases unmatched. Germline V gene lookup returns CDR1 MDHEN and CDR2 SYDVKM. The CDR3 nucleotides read TGTGCCAGCAGTCTACTAGCGGGAAACAATGAGCAGTTCTTC. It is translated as CASSLLAGNNEQFF.

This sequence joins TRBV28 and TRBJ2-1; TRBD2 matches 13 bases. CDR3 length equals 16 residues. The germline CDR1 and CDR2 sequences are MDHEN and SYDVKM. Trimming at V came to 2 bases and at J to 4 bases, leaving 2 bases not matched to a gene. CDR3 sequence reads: CASSLVGLAGYNEQFF. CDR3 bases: TGTGCCAGCAGTTTAGTGGGACTAGCGGGATACAATGAGCAGTTCTTC.

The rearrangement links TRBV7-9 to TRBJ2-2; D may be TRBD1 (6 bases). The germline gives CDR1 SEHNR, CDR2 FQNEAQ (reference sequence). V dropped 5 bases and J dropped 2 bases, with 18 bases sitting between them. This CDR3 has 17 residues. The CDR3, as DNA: TGTGCCAGCAGCCAACTCTCCGGGACACTCAACACCGGGGAGCTGTTTTTT. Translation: CASSQLSGTLNTGELFF.

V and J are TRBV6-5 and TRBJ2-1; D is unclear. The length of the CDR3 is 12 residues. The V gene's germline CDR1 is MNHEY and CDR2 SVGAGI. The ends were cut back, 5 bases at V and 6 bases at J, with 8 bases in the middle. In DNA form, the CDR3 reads TGTGCCAGCAGTCCTAACAGCAATGAGCAGTTCTTC. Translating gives CASSPNSNEQFF.

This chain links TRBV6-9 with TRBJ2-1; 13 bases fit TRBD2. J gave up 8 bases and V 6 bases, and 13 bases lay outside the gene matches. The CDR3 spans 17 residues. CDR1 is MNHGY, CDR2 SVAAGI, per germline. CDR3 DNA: TGTGCCAGCAGACACGGACTAGCGGGAGTCGGGTGCGATGAGCAGTTCTTC. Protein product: CASRHGLAGVGCDEQFF.

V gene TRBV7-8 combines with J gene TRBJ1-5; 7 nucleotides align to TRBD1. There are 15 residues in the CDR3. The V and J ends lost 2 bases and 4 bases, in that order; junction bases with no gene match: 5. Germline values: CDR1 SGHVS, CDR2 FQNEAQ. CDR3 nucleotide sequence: TGTGCCAGCAGCTTAACAGGGGTCGGGAATCAGCCCCAGCATTTT. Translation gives CASSLTGVGNQPQHF.

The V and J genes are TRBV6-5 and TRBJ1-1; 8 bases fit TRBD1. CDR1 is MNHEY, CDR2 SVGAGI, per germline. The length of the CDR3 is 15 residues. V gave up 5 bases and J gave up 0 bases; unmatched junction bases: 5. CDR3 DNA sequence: TGTGCCAGCAGTAAGGACAGGGCAATGAACACTGAAGCTTTCTTT. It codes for CASSKDRAMNTEAFF.

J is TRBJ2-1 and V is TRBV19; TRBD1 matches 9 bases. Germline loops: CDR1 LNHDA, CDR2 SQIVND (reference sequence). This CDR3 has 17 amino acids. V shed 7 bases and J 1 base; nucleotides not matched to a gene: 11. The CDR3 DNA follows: TGTGCCAGTACCCCTTCCAACAGGGGGCTATCCTACAATGAGCAGTTCTTC. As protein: CASTPSNRGLSYNEQFF.

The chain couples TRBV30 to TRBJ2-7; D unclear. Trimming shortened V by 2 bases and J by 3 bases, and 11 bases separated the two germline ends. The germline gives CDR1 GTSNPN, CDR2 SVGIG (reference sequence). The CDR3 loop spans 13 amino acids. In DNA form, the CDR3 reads TGTGCCTGGAGTACCGGGTCCTACTACGAGCAGTACTTC. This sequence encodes CAWSTGSYYEQYF.

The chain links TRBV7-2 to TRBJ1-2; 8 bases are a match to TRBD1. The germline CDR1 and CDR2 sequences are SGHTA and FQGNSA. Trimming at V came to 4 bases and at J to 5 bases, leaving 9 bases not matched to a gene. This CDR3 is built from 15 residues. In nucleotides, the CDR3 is TGTGCCAGCAGCTCCAACGGACAGGGAAGGTATGGCTACACCTTC. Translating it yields CASSSNGQGRYGYTF.

CDR3 DNA: TGTGCCACCAGTGATCCACAGGGTATGGGTTCGGGAAACTATGGCTACACCTTC. It yields the protein CATSDPQGMGSGNYGYTF. This rearrangement joins TRBV24-1 to TRBJ1-2; the D gene is possibly TRBD1 (6 bases). The CDR3 has 18 amino acids. The germline gives CDR1 KGHDR, CDR2 SFDVKD. Trimming pared 3 bases from V and 2 bases from J, leaving 21 bases between.

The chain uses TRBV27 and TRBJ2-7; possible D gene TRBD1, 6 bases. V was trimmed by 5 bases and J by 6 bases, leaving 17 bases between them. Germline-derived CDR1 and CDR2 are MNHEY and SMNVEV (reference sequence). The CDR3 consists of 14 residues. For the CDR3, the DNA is TGTGCCAGCAGTCTAGTGGACAGTACCAGCGAGCAGTACTTC. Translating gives CASSLVDSTSEQYF.

CDR3 region: CASSYIDGTGLFHF. The CDR3 DNA follows: TGTGCCAGCAGTTACATCGACGGGACAGGTCTTTTCCATTTT. The genes are TRBV6-2 or TRBV6-3 and TRBJ1-5; the match to TRBD1 covers 8 bases. CDR1 MNHEY and CDR2 SVGEGT come from the germline V gene. Trimming cost V 2 bases and J 16 bases; bases outside gene matches: 13. The CDR3 consists of 14 residues.